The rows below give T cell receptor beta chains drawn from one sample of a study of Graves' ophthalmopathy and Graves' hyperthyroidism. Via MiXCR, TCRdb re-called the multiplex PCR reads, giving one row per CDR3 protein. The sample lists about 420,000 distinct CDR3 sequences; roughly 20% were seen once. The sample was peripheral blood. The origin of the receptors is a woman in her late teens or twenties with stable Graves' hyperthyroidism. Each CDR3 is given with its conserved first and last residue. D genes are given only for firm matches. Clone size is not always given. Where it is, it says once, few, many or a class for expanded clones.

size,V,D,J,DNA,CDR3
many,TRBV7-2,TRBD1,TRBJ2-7,TGTGCCAGCAGCGTGGGACAGGGGAGGTACGAGCAGTACTTC,CASSVGQGRYEQYF
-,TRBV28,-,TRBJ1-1,TGTGCCAGCAGTACCGGGTCCTTGAACACTGAAGCTTTCTTT,CASSTGSLNTEAFF
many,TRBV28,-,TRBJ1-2,TGTGCCAGCATCGAACGGGGTAGGAACTATGGCTACACCTTC,CASIERGRNYGYTF
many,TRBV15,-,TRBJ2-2,TGTGCCACCAGCAGAGATTCGGACGGGTACACCGGGGAGCTGTTTTTT,CATSRDSDGYTGELFF
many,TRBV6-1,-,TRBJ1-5,TGTGCCAGCAGTGACAGGGGAAATCAGCCCCAGCATTTT,CASSDRGNQPQHF
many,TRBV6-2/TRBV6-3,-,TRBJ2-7,TGTGCCAGCAGTTACGGGTGGGAGACATACGAGCAGTACTTC,CASSYGWETYEQYF
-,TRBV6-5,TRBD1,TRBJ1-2,TGTGCCAGCAGTTACAAGGGACAGGGCGACTATGGCTACACCTTC,CASSYKGQGDYGYTF
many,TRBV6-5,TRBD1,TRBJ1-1,TGTGCCAGCAGTACGACAGGGGGCGACGCTGAAGCTTTCTTT,CASSTTGGDAEAFF
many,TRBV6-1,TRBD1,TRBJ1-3,TGTGCCAGCAGGCCAGGGACAGTCTCTGGAAACACCATATATTTT,CASRPGTVSGNTIYF
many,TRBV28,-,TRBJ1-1,TGTGCCAGCACCCCAGGGGCAGGCGAAGCTTTCTTT,CASTPGAGEAFF
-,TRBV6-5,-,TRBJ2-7,TGTGCCAGCAGTTACTCGAACGGGAAACGAGGCTACGAGCAGTACTTC,CASSYSNGKRGYEQYF
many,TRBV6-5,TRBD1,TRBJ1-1,TGTGCCAGCAGTTACGCGACAGGGGGCGGGAGAAACACTGAAGCTTTCTTT,CASSYATGGGRNTEAFF
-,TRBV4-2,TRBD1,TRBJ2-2,TGTGCCAGCAGCGTAACCCCCAGGGGGCTCGCCACCGGGGAGCTGTTTTTT,CASSVTPRGLATGELFF
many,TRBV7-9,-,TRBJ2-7,TGTGCCAGCAGCTTAGCCGACAGGACGGGCGAGCAGTACTTC,CASSLADRTGEQYF
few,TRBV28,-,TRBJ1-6,TGTGCCAGCAGTCAGCAACAGTGGTATAATTCACCCCTCCACTTT,CASSQQQWYNSPLHF